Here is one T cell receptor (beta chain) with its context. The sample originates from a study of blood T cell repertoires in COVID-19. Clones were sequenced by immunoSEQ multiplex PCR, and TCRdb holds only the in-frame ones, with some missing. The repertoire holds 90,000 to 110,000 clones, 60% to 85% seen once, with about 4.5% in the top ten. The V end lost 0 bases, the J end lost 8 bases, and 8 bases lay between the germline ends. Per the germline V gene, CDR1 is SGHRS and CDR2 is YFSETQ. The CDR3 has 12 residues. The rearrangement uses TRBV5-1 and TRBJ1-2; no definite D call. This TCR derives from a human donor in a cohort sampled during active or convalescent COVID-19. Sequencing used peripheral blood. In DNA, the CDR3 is TGCGCCAGCAGCTTGGACTTGAGGGGCTACACCTTC. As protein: CASSLDLRGYTF.